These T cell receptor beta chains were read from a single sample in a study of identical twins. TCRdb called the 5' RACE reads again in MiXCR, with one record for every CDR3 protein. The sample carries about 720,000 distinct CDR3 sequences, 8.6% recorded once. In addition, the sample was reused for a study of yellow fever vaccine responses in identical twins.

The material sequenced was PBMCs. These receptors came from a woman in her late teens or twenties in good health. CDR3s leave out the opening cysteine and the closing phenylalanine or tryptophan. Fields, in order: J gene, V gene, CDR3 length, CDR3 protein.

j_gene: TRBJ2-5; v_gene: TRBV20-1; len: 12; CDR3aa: SARSRDRGGTQY
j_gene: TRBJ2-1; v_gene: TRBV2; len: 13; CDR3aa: ASRTGTSRYNEQF
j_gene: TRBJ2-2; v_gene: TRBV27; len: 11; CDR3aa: ASSLVYTGELF
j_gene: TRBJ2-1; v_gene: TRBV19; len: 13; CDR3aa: ASSKTSGGYNEQF
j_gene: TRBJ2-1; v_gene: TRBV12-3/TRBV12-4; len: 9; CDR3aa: ATSLSDEQF
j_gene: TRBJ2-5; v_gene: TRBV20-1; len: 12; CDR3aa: SAQPGPSQETQY
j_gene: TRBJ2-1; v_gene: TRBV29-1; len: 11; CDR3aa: SVAGIRVNEQF
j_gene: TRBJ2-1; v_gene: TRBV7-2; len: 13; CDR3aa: ASSSRLAGGNEQF
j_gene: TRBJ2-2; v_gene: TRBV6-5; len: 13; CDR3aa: ASSYVSSGVGELF
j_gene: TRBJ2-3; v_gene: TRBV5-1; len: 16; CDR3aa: ASSRFRDRGMSTDTQY
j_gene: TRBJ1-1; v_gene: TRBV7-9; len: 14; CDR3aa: ASSRSGAPMNTEAF
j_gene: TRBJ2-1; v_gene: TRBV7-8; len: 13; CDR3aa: ASSQTGVSYNEQF
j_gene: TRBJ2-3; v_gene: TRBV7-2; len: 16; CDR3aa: ASSSRAVGTGGSDTQY
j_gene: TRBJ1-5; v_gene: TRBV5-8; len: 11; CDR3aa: ASSWRSNQPQH
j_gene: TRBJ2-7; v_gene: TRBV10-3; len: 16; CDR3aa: AISFFRAGHASSYEQY
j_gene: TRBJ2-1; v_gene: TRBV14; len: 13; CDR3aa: ASSPLAGEYNEQF
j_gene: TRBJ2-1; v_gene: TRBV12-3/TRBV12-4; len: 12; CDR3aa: ASRTTGRWVEQF
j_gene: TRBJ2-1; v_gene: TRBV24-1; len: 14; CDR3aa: ATSDRSGLGSNEQF
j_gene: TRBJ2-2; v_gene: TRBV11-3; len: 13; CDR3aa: ASSLGSLDTGELF
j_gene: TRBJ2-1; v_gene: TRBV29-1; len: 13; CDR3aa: SVHWEEREGRGQF
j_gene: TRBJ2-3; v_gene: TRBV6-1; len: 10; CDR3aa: ASSVRTDTQY
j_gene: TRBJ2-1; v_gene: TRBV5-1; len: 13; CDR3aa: ASSGAGDPYNEQF
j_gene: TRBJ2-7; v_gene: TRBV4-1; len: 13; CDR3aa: ASSLRHGASNEQY
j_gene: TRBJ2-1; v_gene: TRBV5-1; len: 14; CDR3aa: ASSFGQGSSYNEQF
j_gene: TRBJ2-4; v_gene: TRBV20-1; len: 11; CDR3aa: SARLSGRNVQY
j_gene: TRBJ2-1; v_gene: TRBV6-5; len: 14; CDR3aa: ASSYLDIGGDNEQF
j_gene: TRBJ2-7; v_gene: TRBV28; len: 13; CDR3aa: ASNTGGGGAPEQY
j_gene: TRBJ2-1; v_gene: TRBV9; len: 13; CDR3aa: ASSEIAGANNEQF
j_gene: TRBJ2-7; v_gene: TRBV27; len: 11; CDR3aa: ASSLQNTYEQY
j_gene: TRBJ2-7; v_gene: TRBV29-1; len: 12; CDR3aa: SVVWPVKPYEQY
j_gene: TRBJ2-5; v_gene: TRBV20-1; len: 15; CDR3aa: SATLRGTSGMQETQY
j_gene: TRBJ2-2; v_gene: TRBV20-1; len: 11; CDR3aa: SARFSPTGELF
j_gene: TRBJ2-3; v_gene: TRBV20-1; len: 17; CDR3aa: SATKTPSGRILTTDTQY
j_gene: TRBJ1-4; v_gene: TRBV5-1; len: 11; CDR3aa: ASSLRQNEKLF
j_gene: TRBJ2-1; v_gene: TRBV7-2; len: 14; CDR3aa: ASSLATPREPNEQF
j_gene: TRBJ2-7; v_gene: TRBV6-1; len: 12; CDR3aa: ASNYTGASYEQY
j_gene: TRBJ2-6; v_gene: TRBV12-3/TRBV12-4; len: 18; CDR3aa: ASSSRKTGTVKSGANVLT
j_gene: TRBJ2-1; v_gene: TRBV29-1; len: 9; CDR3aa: SVESFHEQF
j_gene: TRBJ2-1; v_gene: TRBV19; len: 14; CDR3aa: ASSITGALVDNEQF
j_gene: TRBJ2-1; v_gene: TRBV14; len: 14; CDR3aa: ASSQSLQWGNGEQF
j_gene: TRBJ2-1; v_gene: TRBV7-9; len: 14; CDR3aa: ASSQLIAGVYNEQF
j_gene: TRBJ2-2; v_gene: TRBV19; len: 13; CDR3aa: ASTPTGLGTGELF
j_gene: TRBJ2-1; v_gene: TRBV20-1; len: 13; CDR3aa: SARVRQGAINEQF
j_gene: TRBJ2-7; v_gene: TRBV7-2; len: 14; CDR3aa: ASSLESGGSHYEQY
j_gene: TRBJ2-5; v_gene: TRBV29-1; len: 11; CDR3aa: SVVLGPSETQY
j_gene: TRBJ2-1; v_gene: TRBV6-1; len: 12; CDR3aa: ASRNWGTYNEQF
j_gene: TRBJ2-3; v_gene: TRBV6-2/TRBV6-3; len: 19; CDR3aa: ASSYSFREQETGGHTDTQY
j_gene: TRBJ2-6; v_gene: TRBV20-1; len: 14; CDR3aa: CASTLAGSGANVLT
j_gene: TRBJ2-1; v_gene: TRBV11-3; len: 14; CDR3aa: ASSLESGETYNEQF
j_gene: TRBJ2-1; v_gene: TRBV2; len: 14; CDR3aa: ASSEARVAGVNEQF
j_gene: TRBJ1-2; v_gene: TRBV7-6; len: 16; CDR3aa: ASSQARGDARTNYGYT
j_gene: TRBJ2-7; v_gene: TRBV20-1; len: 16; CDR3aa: SAPWTGGVGSPYYEQY
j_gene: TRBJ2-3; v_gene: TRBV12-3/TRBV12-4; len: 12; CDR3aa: ASSLWDSTDTQY
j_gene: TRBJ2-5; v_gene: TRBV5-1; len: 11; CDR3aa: ASSLAGKETQY
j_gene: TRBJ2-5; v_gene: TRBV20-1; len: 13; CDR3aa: SARARLAGEETQY
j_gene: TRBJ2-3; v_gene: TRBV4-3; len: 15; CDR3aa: ASSRRLAGLTTDTQY
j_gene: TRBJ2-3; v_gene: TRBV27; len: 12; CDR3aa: ASSLSWVADTQY
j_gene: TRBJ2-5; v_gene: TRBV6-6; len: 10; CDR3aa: ASRDSGETQY
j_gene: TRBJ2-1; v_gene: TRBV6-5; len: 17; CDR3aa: ASSLIGTSGGSTYNEQF
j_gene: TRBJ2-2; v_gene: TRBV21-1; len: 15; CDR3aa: ASSNRCTLHTGGELF